The 10 T cell receptor beta chains below come from one sample, sequenced in a study of OX40 agonist ivuxolimab in advanced cancers. The method was immunoSEQ multiplex PCR; TCRdb's version includes in-frame clones alone and lacks a portion of them. Of approximately 72,000 clones in the sample, 80% to 85% are singletons; the top ten hold less than 0.85%. The sequences come from CD4+ or CD8+ T cells sorted from blood, collected in a trial of the OX40 agonist ivuxolimab. Receptor source: an adult with an advanced solid tumor such as melanoma, head and neck, liver or kidney cancer.

The rearrangement joins TRBV15 to TRBJ2-5; D call uncertain. Trimming left V 4 bases short and J 0 bases short, with 6 bases between. CDR1 LNHNV and CDR2 YYDKDF come from the germline V gene (reference sequence). The CDR3 has 13 amino acids. The CDR3 nucleotides are TGTGCCACCAGCAAGTCGTACCAAGAGACCCAGTACTTC. Amino acid sequence: CATSKSYQETQYF.

This clone showed up just once. The V call is TRBV29-1, the J call TRBJ2-3; D possibly uses TRBD1 or TRBD2 (5 bases each). V lost 0 bases and J 3 bases, leaving 10 bases between the germline ends. The CDR3 contains 14 residues. CDR1 is SQVTM, CDR2 ANQGSEA, per germline. CDR3 loop: CSVEDGRQTDTQYF. The CDR3 DNA is TGCAGCGTTGAAGATGGGAGACAGACAGATACGCAGTATTTT.

CDR3 bases: TGCGCCAGCAGCCGGCGGACTAGCAGCAACACCGGGGAGCTGTTTTTT. Its protein product is CASSRRTSSNTGELFF. V gene TRBV5-1 combines with J gene TRBJ2-2; TRBD2 agrees at 8 bases. With V trimmed by 4 bases and J by 2 bases, 7 bases remained unmatched. The CDR3 spans 16 residues. CDR1 SGHRS and CDR2 YFSETQ come from the germline V gene.

This chain links TRBV11-3 with TRBJ2-5, with D maybe TRBD1 (5 bases). The germline gives CDR1 SGHNT, CDR2 YENEEA. The CDR3 runs to 15 residues. V gave up 1 base and J gave up 5 bases, with 14 bases separating them. CDR3 bases: TGTGCCAGCAGCTTAGGGGGCGCCCCAACGGAGACCCAGTACTTC. This codes for CASSLGGAPTETQYF.

To note about this clone: The junction departs from germline at one end; a sequencing error may be responsible. V gene TRBV5-4 combines with J gene TRBJ1-2; D is perhaps TRBD1 (5 bases). CDR3 length: 15 residues. Germline V gene sequence: CDR1 SGHNT, CDR2 YYREEE (reference sequence). CDR3 in amino acids: CASSPTQGANYGYTF. CDR3 nucleotide sequence: TGCGCCAGCAGCCCGACTCAGGGAGCTAACTATGGCTACACCTTC. The complete variable domain, with remaining parts taken from reference TRBV5-4 and TRBJ1-2, reads ETGVTQSPTHLIKTRGQQVTLRCSSQSGHNTVSWYQQALGQGPQFIFQYYREEENGRGNFPPRFSGLQFPNYSSELNVNALELDDSALYLCASSPTQGANYGYTFGSGTRLTVV.

The chain links TRBV5-1 to TRBJ2-3, with D possibly being TRBD2 (7 bases). This CDR3 comprises 14 residues. The germline V gene has CDR1 SGHRS and CDR2 YFSETQ. Between the trimmed V and J ends, which lost 5 bases and 3 bases, there was a span of 13 bases. Here the CDR3 reads CASRRGGVTDTQYF. The DNA for the CDR3 is TGCGCCAGCAGGCGCGGGGGCGTAACAGATACGCAGTATTTT.

CDR3 sequence reads: CASSLRGGEKLFF. CDR3 DNA: TGTGCCAGCAGTTTAAGGGGTGGCGAAAAACTGTTTTTT. The gene calls are TRBV27 and TRBJ1-4; possible D gene TRBD1, 5 bases. The germline CDR1 and CDR2 sequences are MNHEY and SMNVEV (reference sequence). V was shortened by 2 bases and J by 8 bases, with 9 bases between the two germline ends. The CDR3 contains 13 residues.

The genes are TRBV4-1 and TRBJ2-7, with TRBD2 matching over 14 bases. The trim removed 0 bases at V and 7 bases at J, leaving 5 bases unmatched. The CDR3 sequence is 16 residues long. From germline, CDR1 is MGHRA and CDR2 YSYEKL. The CDR3: CASSQEPGLAGEEQYF. As DNA, the CDR3 is TGCGCCAGCAGCCAAGAACCGGGACTAGCGGGAGAGGAGCAGTACTTC.

CDR3 in amino acids: CSVNSQGQYGYTF. CDR3 DNA: TGCAGCGTCAACTCCCAGGGCCAGTATGGCTACACCTTC. The chain has TRBV29-1 and TRBJ1-2; D might be TRBD1 (5 bases). CDR1 is SQVTM and CDR2 is ANQGSEA in the germline V gene. V gave up 6 bases and J gave up 5 bases, with 16 bases separating them. This CDR3 spans 13 amino acids.

This clone has just a few counts. The chain has TRBV7-2 and TRBJ2-7, with TRBD1 matching over 12 bases. CDR3 size: 15 residues. Trimming took 0 bases from V and 4 from J; bases not matched to a gene: 1. Germline V gives CDR1 SGHTA, CDR2 FQGNSA. The CDR3 loop reads CASSLAGQGAYEQYF. The CDR3 region has the DNA TGTGCCAGCAGCTTAGCGGGACAGGGGGCTTACGAGCAGTACTTC.